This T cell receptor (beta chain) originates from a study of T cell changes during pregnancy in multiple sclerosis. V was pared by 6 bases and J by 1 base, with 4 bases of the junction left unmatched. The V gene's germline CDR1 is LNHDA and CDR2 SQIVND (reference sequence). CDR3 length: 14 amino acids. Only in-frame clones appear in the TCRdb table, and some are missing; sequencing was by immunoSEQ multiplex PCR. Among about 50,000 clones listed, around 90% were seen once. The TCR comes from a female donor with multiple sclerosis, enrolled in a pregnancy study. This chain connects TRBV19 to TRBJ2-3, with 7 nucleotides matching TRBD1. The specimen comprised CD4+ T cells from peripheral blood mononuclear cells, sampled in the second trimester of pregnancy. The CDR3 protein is CASSGQAGTDTQYF. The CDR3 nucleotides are TGTGCCAGTAGCGGACAGGCAGGCACAGATACGCAGTATTTT.